What follows are 3 T cell receptor beta chains derived from one specimen sequenced in a study of blood T cell repertoires in COVID-19. Only in-frame clones appear in the TCRdb table, and some are missing; sequencing was by immunoSEQ multiplex PCR. The sample records under 300,000 clones, around 90% being singletons. The sample was PBMCs or T cells enriched from blood (not recorded which). All receptors come from a woman under 40 with acute COVID-19.

The chain carries TRBV7-9 and TRBJ1-4, with 9 nucleotides matching TRBD1. Germline V gene data show CDR1 as SEHNR and CDR2 as FQNEAQ (reference sequence). V dropped 4 bases and J dropped 4; count of bases not matched to a gene: 4. There are 15 residues in the CDR3. The CDR3 region is CASSYRTGDNEKLFF. CDR3 coding DNA: TGTGCCAGCAGCTATCGGACAGGGGATAATGAAAAACTGTTTTTT.

The V and J genes are TRBV19 and TRBJ1-2; 7 bases line up with TRBD1. This CDR3 has 12 amino acids. V dropped 7 bases and J dropped 3; count of bases not matched to a gene: 2. CDR1 is LNHDA, CDR2 SQIVND, per germline (reference sequence). CDR3 protein: CASTDRDYGYTF. CDR3 DNA sequence: TGTGCCAGTACAGACAGGGACTATGGCTACACCTTC.

This sequence joins TRBV3-1 (or the pseudogene TRBV3-2) and TRBJ2-4, with D possibly being TRBD1 (5 bases). The CDR3 has 16 residues. V was pared by 5 bases and J by 0 bases, with 14 bases between. CDR1 LGHDT and CDR2 YNNKEL come from the germline V gene (reference sequence). For the CDR3, the DNA is TGTGCCAGCAGCTCACCACCGCAGGGAGCCAAAAACATTCAGTACTTC. This encodes CASSSPPQGAKNIQYF.